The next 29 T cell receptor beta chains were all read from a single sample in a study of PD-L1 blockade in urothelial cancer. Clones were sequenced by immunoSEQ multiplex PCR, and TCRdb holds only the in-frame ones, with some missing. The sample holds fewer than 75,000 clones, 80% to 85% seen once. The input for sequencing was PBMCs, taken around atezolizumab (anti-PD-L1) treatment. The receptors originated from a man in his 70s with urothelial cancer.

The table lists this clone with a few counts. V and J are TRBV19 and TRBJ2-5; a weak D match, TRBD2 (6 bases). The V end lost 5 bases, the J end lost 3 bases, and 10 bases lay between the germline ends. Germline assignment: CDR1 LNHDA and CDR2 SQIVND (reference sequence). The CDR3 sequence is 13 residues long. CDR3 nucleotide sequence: TGTGCCAGTAGTTCGTCTAGCGAAGAGACCCAGTACTTC. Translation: CASSSSSEETQYF.

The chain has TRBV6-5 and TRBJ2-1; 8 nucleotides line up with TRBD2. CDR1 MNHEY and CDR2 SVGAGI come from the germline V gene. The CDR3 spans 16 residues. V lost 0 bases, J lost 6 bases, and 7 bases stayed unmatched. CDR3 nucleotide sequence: TGTGCCAGCAGTTACTCCGGAACGGGAGGGCCCAATGAGCAGTTCTTC. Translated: CASSYSGTGGPNEQFF.

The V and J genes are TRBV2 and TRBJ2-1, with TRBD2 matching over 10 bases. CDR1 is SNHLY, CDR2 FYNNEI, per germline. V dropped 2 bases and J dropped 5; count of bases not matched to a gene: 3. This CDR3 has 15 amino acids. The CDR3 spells CASSEIGLADNEQFF. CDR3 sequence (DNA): TGTGCCAGCAGTGAAATTGGACTAGCGGACAATGAGCAGTTCTTC.

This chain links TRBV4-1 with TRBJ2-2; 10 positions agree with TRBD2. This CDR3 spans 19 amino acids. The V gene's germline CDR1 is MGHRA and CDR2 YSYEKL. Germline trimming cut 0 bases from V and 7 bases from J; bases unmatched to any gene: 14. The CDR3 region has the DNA TGCGCCAGCAGCCAAGAAGTGGGATGGCTAGCGGGAGTGGGCGGGGAGCTGTTTTTT. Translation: CASSQEVGWLAGVGGELFF.

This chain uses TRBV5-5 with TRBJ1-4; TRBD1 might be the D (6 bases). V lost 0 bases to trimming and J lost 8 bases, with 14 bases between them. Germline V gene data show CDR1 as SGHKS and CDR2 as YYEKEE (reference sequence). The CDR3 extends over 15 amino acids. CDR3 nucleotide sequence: TGTGCCAGCAGCTTGGGGGGGACAAGTGGGGAAAAACTGTTTTTT. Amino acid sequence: CASSLGGTSGEKLFF.

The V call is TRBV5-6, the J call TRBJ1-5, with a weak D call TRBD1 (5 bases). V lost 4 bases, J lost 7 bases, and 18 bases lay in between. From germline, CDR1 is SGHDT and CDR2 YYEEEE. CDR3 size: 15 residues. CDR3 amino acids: CASSNLGGLGQPQHF. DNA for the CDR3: TGTGCCAGCAGCAACTTGGGGGGGTTGGGCCAGCCCCAGCATTTT.

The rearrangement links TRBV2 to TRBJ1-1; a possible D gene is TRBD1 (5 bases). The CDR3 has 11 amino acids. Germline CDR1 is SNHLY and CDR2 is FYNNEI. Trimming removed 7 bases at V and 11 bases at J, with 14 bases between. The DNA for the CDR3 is TGTGCCAGCACCGTGACAGTCCGGGCTTTCTTT. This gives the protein CASTVTVRAFF.

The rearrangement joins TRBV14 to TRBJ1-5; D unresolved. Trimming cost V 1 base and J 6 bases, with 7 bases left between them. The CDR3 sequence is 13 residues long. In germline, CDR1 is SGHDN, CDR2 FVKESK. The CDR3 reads CASSQGAGQPQHF. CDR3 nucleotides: TGTGCCAGCAGCCAAGGAGCCGGTCAGCCCCAGCATTTT. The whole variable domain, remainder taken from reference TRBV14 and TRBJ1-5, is EAGVTQFPSHSVIEKGQTVTLRCDPISGHDNLYWYRRVMGKEIKFLLHFVKESKQDESGMPNNRFLAERTGGTYSTLKVQPAELEDSGVYFCASSQGAGQPQHFGDGTRLSIL.

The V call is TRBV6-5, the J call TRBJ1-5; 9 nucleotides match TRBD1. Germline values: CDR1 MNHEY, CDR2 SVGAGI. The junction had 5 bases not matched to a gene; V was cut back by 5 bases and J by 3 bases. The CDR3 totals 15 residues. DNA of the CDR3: TGTGCCAGCAGTCGGACAGGGGAGTACAATCAGCCCCAGCATTTT. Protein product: CASSRTGEYNQPQHF.

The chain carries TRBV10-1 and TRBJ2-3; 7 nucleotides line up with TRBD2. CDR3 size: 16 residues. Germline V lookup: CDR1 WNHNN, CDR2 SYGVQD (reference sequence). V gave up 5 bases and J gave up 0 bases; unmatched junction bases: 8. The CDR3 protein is CASSPNSGISTDTQYF. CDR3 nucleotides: TGCGCCAGCAGTCCGAACAGCGGGATAAGCACAGATACGCAGTATTTT.

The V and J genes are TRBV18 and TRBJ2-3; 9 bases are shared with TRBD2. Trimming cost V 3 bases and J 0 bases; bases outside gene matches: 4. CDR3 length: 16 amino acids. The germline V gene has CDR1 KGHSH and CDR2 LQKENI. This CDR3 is CASSPGTSSSTDTQYF. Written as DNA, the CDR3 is TGTGCCAGCTCACCCGGGACTAGCAGTAGCACAGATACGCAGTATTTT.

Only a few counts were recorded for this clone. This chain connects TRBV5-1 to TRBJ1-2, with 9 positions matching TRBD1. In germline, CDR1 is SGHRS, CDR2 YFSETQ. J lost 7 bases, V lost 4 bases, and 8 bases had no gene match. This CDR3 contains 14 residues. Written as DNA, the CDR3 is TGCGCCAGCAGCCGACCACAGGGGGCGGCTGGCTACACCTTC. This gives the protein CASSRPQGAAGYTF. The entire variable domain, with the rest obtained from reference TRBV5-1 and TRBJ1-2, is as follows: KAGVTQTPRYLIKTRGQQVTLSCSPISGHRSVSWYQQTPGQGLQFLFEYFSETQRNKGNFPGRFSGRQFSNSRSEMNVSTLELGDSALYLCASSRPQGAAGYTFGSGTRLTVV.

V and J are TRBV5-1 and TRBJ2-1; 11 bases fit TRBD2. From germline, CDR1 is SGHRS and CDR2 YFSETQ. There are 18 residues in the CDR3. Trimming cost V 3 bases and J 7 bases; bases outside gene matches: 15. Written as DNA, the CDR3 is TGCGCCAGCAGCTCTGCGACTAGCGGGAAAATGCTGGTAAATGAGCAGTTCTTC. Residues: CASSSATSGKMLVNEQFF.

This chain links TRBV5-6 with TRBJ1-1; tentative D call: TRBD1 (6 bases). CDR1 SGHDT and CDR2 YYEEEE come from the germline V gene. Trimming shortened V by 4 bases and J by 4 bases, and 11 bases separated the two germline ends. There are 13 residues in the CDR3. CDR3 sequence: CASSTDRFTEAFF. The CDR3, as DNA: TGTGCCAGCAGCACCGACAGGTTCACTGAAGCTTTCTTT.

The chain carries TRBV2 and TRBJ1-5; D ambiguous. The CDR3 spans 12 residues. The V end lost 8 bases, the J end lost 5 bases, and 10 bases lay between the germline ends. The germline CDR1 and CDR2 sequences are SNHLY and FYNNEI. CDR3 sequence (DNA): TGTGCCAGCTCAGCGCGGGATCAGCCCCAGCATTTT. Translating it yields CASSARDQPQHF.

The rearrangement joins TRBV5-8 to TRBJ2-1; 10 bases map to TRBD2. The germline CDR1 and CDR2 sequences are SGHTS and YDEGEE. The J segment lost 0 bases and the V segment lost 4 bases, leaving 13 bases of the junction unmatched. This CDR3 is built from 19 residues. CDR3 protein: CASSQHLALAGFSYNEQFF. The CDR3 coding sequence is TGTGCCAGCAGCCAACACTTGGCACTAGCGGGGTTCTCCTACAATGAGCAGTTCTTC.

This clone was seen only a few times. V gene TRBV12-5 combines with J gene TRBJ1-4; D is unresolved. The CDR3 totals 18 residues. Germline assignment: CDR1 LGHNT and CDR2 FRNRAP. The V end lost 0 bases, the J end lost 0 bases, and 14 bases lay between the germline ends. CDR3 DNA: TGTGCTAGTGGTTTGGTAAAAGGAGGACGACCAACTAATGAAAAACTGTTTTTT. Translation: CASGLVKGGRPTNEKLFF.

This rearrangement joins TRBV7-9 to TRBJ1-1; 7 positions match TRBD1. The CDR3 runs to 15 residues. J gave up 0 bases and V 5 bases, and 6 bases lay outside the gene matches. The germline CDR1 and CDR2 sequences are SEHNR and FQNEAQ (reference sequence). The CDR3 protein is CASSKGQTMNTEAFF. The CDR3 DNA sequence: TGTGCCAGCAGCAAGGGACAGACTATGAACACTGAAGCTTTCTTT.

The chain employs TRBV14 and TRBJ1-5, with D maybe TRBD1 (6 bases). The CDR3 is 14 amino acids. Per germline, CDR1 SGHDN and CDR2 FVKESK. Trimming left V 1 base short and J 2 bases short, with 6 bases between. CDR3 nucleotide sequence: TGTGCCAGCAGCCAAGCAGGGGGCAATCAGCCCCAGCATTTT. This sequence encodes CASSQAGGNQPQHF.

CDR3 protein: CASSRRTGGNGANVLTF. CDR3 DNA: TGTGCCAGCAGTCGACGGACAGGGGGGAATGGGGCCAACGTCCTGACTTTC. The chain recombines TRBV28 with TRBJ2-6; 10 nucleotides match TRBD1. Germline V gene lookup returns CDR1 MDHEN and CDR2 SYDVKM. This CDR3 spans 17 amino acids. Germline trimming cut 5 bases from V and 3 bases from J; bases unmatched to any gene: 7.

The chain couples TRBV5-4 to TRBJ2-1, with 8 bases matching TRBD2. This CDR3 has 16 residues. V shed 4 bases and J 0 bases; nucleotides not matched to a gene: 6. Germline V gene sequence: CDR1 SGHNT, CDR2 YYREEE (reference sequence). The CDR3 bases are TGTGCCAGCAGCGTCGGGGGGGCGAGCTCCTACAATGAGCAGTTCTTC. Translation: CASSVGGASSYNEQFF.

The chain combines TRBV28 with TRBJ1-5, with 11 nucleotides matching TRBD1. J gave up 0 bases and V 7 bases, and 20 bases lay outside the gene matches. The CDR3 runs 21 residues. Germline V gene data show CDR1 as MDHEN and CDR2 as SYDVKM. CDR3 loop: CASTAFVRTGGIGVSNQPQHF. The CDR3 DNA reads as TGTGCCAGCACCGCCTTCGTGCGGACAGGGGGCATCGGGGTTAGCAATCAGCCCCAGCATTTT.

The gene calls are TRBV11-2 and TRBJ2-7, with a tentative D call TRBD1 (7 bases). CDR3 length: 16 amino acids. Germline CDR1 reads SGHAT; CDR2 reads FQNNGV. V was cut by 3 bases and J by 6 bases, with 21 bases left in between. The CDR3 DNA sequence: TGTGCCAGCAGCTTTGAAGGTTTTAGGAGGGGGCCCGAGCAGTACTTC. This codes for CASSFEGFRRGPEQYF.

DNA for the CDR3: TGTGCCAGCAGGGGACAGGGGGCTTCTAACTCACCCCTCCACTTT. This sequence encodes CASRGQGASNSPLHF. V gene TRBV6-6 combines with J gene TRBJ1-6; 12 bases are a match to TRBD1. V dropped 6 bases and J dropped 10; count of bases not matched to a gene: 7. The CDR3 covers 15 residues. CDR1 and CDR2 (germline): MNHNY, SVGAGI (reference sequence).

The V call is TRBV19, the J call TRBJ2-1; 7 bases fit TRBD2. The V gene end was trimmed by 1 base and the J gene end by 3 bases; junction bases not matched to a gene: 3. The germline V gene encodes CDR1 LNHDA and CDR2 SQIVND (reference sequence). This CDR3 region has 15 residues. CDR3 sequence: CASSIGSGNYNEQFF. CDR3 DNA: TGTGCCAGTAGTATAGGGAGCGGGAACTACAATGAGCAGTTCTTC.

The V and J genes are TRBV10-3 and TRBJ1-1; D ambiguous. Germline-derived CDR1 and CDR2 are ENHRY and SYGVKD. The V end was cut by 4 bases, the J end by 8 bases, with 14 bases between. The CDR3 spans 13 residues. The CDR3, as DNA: TGTGCCATCAGTGGCTCCCCGGTGGAGGAAGCTTTCTTT. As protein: CAISGSPVEEAFF.

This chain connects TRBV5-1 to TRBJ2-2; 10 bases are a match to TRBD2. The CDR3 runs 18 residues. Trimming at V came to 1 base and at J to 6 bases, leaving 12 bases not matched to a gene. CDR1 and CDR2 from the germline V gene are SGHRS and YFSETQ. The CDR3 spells CASSLWVLAGVFPGELFF. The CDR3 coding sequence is TGCGCCAGCAGCTTGTGGGTGCTAGCGGGAGTTTTTCCCGGGGAGCTGTTTTTT.

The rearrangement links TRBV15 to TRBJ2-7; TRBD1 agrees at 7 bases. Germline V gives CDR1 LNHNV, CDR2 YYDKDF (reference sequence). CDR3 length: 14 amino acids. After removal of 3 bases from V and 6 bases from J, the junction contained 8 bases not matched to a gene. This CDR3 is CATSSDRVFGEQYF. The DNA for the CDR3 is TGTGCCACCAGCAGCGACAGGGTTTTTGGCGAGCAGTACTTC.

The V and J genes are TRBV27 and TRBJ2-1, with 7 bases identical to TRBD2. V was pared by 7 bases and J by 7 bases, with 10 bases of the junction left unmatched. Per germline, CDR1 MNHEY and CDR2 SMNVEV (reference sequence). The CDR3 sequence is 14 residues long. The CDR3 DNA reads TGTGCCAGCACGAACGGGGGGATCAGAAATGAGCAGTTCTTC. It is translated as CASTNGGIRNEQFF.